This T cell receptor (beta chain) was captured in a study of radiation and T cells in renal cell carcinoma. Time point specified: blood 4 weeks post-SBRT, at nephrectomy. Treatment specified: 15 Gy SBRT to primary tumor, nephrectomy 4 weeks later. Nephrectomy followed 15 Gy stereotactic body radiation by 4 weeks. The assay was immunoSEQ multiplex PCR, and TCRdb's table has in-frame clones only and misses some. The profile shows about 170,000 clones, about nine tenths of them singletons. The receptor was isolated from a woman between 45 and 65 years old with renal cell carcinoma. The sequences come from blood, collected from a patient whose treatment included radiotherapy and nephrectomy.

CDR3 DNA sequence: TGTGCCAGCAGCGCACGGACTAGCGGGTACGAGCAGTACTTC. Translated: CASSARTSGYEQYF. The genes are TRBV5-4 and TRBJ2-7; the match to TRBD2 covers 11 bases. The V gene's germline CDR1 is SGHNT and CDR2 YYREEE (reference sequence). CDR3 length: 14 amino acids. J lost 4 bases, V lost 4 bases, and 4 bases had no gene match. Variable domain in full (rest from reference TRBV5-4 and TRBJ2-7): ETGVTQSPTHLIKTRGQQVTLRCSSQSGHNTVSWYQQALGQGPQFIFQYYREEENGRGNFPPRFSGLQFPNYSSELNVNALELDDSALYLCASSARTSGYEQYFGPGTRLTVT.